By sample fraction, the clone carrying this TCR beta chain is medium-sized. Its specificity is unknown. This CDR3 spans 14 amino acids. In germline, CDR1 is KGHSH, CDR2 LQKENI. Trimming took off 2 bases at V and 5 bases at J, with 12 bases between the two ends. The study's findings and limits: Tumor Treg TCRs overlapped most with tumor naive CD4+ cells.

Treg sorting used a CD4+CD25+CD127-/low gate. Constant-region reverse primers amplified full-length variable regions, followed by semi-nested Nested Universal Primer A PCR. One entry per CDR3 protein, called by TCRdb with MiXCR from the 5' RACE reads. The table shows approximately 9,000 distinct CDR3 sequences, with roughly 34% occurring only once. Sequenced input: Tregs sorted from blood. This chain links TRBV18 with TRBJ2-5; no clear D. This receptor was identified in a female donor with breast cancer. CDR3 sequence (DNA): TGTGCCAGCTCACCAGTCCCAGGCGGCGAGACCCAGTACTTC. This sequence encodes CASSPVPGGETQYF.